Listed below are T cell receptor beta chains from one sample, sequenced in a study of T-cell memory formation after mild COVID-19. MiXCR, run by TCRdb on the 5' RACE reads, gives a single entry per CDR3 protein. The repertoire has fewer than 50,000 distinct CDR3 sequences, 10% to 15% of them found once; the top ten carry approximately 23%. The sequenced material came from PBMCs or a T cell subset sorted from them (not recorded which). Receptor source: a young man who had mild COVID-19 (a few samples of this study predate the infection). Cell type and time point are not known. CDR3s include the opening cysteine and the closing phenylalanine or tryptophan. D genes are given only for firm matches. The size field is filled for only some rows; it gives once, few, many or a size class.

len,abundance,d_gene,j_gene,v_gene,CDR3aa,CDR3nt
15,few,TRBD2,TRBJ2-1,TRBV5-1,CASSLSGDYYNEQFF,TGCGCCAGCAGCTTGTCCGGGGACTATTACAATGAGCAGTTCTTC
17,-,TRBD2,TRBJ2-3,TRBV29-1,CSVEVWSGGQSTDTQYF,TGCAGCGTTGAAGTCTGGAGCGGGGGCCAAAGCACAGATACGCAGTATTTT
15,few,-,TRBJ2-7,TRBV12-3/TRBV12-4,CASRSQGGGTYEQYF,TGTGCCAGCAGGTCACAGGGAGGGGGCACCTACGAGCAGTACTTC
13,-,-,TRBJ2-2,TRBV14,CASSRDSTGELFF,TGTGCCAGCAGCCGTGACAGTACCGGGGAGCTGTTTTTT
19,-,-,TRBJ1-6,TRBV7-2,CASSWAGGAGSSYNSPLHF,TGTGCCAGCAGCTGGGCGGGGGGCGCCGGAAGCTCCTATAATTCACCCCTCCACTTT
15,many,TRBD2,TRBJ2-1,TRBV6-2/TRBV6-3,CASSYTGSGGNEQFF,TGTGCCAGCAGTTACACCGGTAGCGGGGGTAATGAGCAGTTCTTC
11,-,-,TRBJ1-2,TRBV12-3/TRBV12-4,CASSWGGGYTF,TGTGCCAGCAGTTGGGGGGGTGGCTACACCTTC
13,many,TRBD2,TRBJ2-3,TRBV10-2,CASSSSGTSTQYF,TGCGCCAGCAGTTCCTCCGGGACTAGCACGCAGTATTTT
14,-,-,TRBJ1-4,TRBV12-3/TRBV12-4,CASSFRATNEKLFF,TGTGCCAGCAGTTTCAGGGCAACTAATGAAAAACTGTTTTTT
14,-,TRBD1,TRBJ2-5,TRBV7-6,CASSLDRGQETQYF,TGTGCCAGCAGCCTCGACAGGGGCCAAGAGACCCAGTACTTC
15,-,-,TRBJ1-1,TRBV5-6,CASSSTGRSNTEAFF,TGTGCCAGCAGCTCAACCGGGCGATCGAACACTGAAGCTTTCTTT
13,few,-,TRBJ1-5,TRBV20-1,CSASEGDGQPQHF,TGCAGTGCTAGCGAAGGGGATGGTCAGCCCCAGCATTTT
13,many,-,TRBJ2-1,TRBV24-1,CATSQYSYNEQFF,TGTGCCACCAGTCAGTACTCCTACAATGAGCAGTTCTTC
13,-,-,TRBJ2-1,TRBV30,CAWTTDSGNEQFF,TGTGCCTGGACCACGGACAGTGGTAATGAGCAGTTCTTC
16,few,-,TRBJ2-5,TRBV27,CASSFLAGRGQETQYF,TGTGCCAGCAGTTTTTTGGCGGGACGAGGGCAAGAGACCCAGTACTTC
13,-,-,TRBJ2-2,TRBV2,CASRQGDTGELFF,TGTGCCAGCAGACAGGGAGACACCGGGGAGCTGTTTTTT
16,-,-,TRBJ1-3,TRBV18,CASSQQRTSGMDTIYF,TGTGCCAGCTCACAGCAGAGGACCTCGGGGATGGACACCATATATTTT
13,-,-,TRBJ2-7,TRBV2,CASSAYMATVQYF,TGTGCCAGCAGTGCCTACATGGCTACGGTGCAGTACTTC
15,-,-,TRBJ2-3,TRBV7-3,CASSFRGELTDTQYF,TGTGCCAGCAGCTTTCGGGGCGAACTCACAGATACGCAGTATTTT
15,many,TRBD2,TRBJ2-3,TRBV6-4,CASSGTSGGTDTQYF,TGTGCCAGCAGTGGGACTAGCGGGGGCACAGATACGCAGTATTTT
12,few,-,TRBJ1-1,TRBV3-1,CASSQSTVEAFF,TGTGCCAGCAGCCAGTCCACAGTTGAAGCTTTCTTT
16,many,-,TRBJ2-7,TRBV4-2,CASSQDLEQGVYEQYF,TGTGCCAGCAGCCAAGATCTAGAACAGGGTGTCTACGAGCAGTACTTC
16,many,TRBD1,TRBJ2-7,TRBV12-3/TRBV12-4,CASSTWIGTGGNEQYF,TGTGCCAGCAGCACGTGGATCGGGACAGGGGGCAACGAGCAGTACTTC
13,-,-,TRBJ1-2,TRBV19,CASSIPGSYGYTF,TGTGCCAGTAGTATACCAGGGAGCTATGGCTACACCTTC
14,-,-,TRBJ2-2,TRBV12-3/TRBV12-4,CASTRRSNTGELFF,TGTGCCAGCACCAGGCGGTCCAACACCGGGGAGCTGTTTTTT
15,many,-,TRBJ2-2,TRBV11-3,CASSPSPRAGGELFF,TGTGCCAGCAGCCCCTCCCCGAGGGCCGGCGGGGAGCTGTTTTTT
15,many,TRBD1,TRBJ2-7,TRBV27,CASSLGVDRGNEQYF,TGTGCCAGCAGTTTAGGTGTGGACAGGGGCAACGAGCAGTACTTC
13,medium-sized,-,TRBJ2-3,TRBV6-2/TRBV6-3,CASSLTSTDTQYF,TGTGCCAGCAGTTTGACTAGCACAGATACGCAGTATTTT
15,-,TRBD2,TRBJ2-3,TRBV10-3,CATRAFGTSGDTQYF,TGTGCCACCCGAGCGTTCGGGACTAGTGGCGATACGCAGTATTTT
15,many,-,TRBJ1-5,TRBV4-3,CASSQEGKGAQPQHF,TGCGCCAGCAGCCAAGAGGGTAAGGGAGCTCAGCCCCAGCATTTT
15,-,-,TRBJ2-5,TRBV7-2,CASNSVGGPGETQYF,TGTGCCAGCAATTCCGTGGGGGGGCCGGGAGAGACCCAGTACTTC
15,few,-,TRBJ2-1,TRBV28,CASHSLARVRGEQFF,TGTGCCAGCCATTCCCTAGCGAGGGTGAGGGGTGAGCAGTTCTTC
14,few,-,TRBJ1-1,TRBV3-1,CASSQAPDIGEAFF,TGTGCCAGCAGCCAGGCCCCGGACATAGGTGAAGCTTTCTTT
19,few,TRBD2,TRBJ2-5,TRBV7-8,CASSHPGGLAGGFKETQYF,TGTGCCAGCAGCCATCCCGGGGGACTAGCGGGGGGATTTAAAGAGACCCAGTACTTC
13,many,-,TRBJ1-2,TRBV19,CASRRSPMAGYTF,TGTGCCAGTAGAAGATCCCCGATGGCTGGCTACACCTTC
16,-,-,TRBJ2-6,TRBV5-1,CASSLQGYSGAKVLTF,TGCGCCAGCAGCTTACAGGGATACTCTGGGGCCAAAGTCCTGACTTTC
13,many,-,TRBJ1-1,TRBV29-1,CSAAQGTNTEAFF,TGCAGCGCTGCGCAGGGGACGAACACTGAAGCTTTCTTT
15,many,-,TRBJ2-3,TRBV27,CASSLRTPDTDTQYF,TGTGCCAGCAGTTTAAGGACTCCTGACACAGATACGCAGTATTTT
12,few,-,TRBJ2-5,TRBV20-1,CSAGGSTETQYF,TGCAGTGCCGGGGGTTCAACAGAGACCCAGTACTTC
13,once,-,TRBJ2-3,TRBV12-3/TRBV12-4,CASSLGDGDTQYF,TGTGCCAGCAGTTTAGGTGACGGGGATACGCAGTATTTT
16,-,-,TRBJ2-1,TRBV10-1,CASSATDSTSRNEQFF,TGCGCCAGCAGTGCCACGGACAGTACTTCACGCAATGAGCAGTTCTTC
13,many,-,TRBJ2-5,TRBV7-9,CASIRGLGETQYF,TGTGCCAGCATTCGGGGGCTAGGAGAGACCCAGTACTTC
13,-,-,TRBJ1-2,TRBV12-3/TRBV12-4,CASSYGEAYGYTF,TGTGCCAGCAGTTACGGGGAGGCCTATGGCTACACCTTC
15,-,-,TRBJ1-3,TRBV4-2,CASSLDDQAGNTIYF,TGTGCCAGCAGCCTGGACGACCAGGCTGGAAACACCATATATTTT
13,few,-,TRBJ1-5,TRBV12-3/TRBV12-4,CASWSQDGQPQHF,TGTGCCAGCTGGAGTCAGGACGGTCAGCCCCAGCATTTT